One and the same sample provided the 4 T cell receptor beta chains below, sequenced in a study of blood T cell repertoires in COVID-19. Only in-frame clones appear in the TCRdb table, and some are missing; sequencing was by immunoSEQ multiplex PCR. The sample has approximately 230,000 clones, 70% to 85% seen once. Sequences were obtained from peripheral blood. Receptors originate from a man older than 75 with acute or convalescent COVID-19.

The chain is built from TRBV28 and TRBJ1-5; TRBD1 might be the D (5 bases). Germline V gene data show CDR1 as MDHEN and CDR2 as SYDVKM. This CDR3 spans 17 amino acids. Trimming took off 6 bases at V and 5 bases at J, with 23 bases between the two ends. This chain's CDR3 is CASSFPFGREGHQPQHF. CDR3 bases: TGTGCCAGCAGCTTTCCCTTCGGCAGGGAAGGTCATCAGCCCCAGCATTTT.

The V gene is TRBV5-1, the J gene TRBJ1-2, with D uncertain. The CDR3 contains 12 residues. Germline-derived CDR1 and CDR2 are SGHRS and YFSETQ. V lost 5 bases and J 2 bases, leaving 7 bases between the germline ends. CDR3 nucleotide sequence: TGCGCCAGCAGTTACACCAACTATGGCTACACCTTC. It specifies CASSYTNYGYTF.

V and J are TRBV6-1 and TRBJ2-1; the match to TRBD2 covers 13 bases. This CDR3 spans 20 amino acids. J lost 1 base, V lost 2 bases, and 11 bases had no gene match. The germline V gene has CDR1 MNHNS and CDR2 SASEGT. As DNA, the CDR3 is TGTGCCAGCAGTGAATTCGAACTAGCGGGAGGGCCGCAATCCTACAATGAGCAGTTCTTC. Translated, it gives CASSEFELAGGPQSYNEQFF.

The CDR3 DNA reads as TGTGCCAGCAGCCCCCCAGGGGGCGGCGGACAGCCCCAGCATTTT. Translating it yields CASSPPGGGGQPQHF. The rearrangement uses TRBV6-5 and TRBJ1-5; 8 bases are shared with TRBD1. Unmatched junction bases numbered 11, after V lost 6 bases and J lost 7 bases. Germline CDR1 MNHEY, CDR2 SVGAGI. The CDR3 is made up of 15 amino acids.